The rows below give T cell receptor beta chains drawn from one sample of a study of cytotoxic CD8 clonotypes in ibrutinib-treated CLL. This table comes from immunoSEQ multiplex PCR, and its TCRdb copy is limited to in-frame clones, with some not included. Of about 24,000 clones listed, 65% to 80% are singletons. This sample comprised PBMCs, obtained after 12 months of ibrutinib treatment. These TCRs come from a human donor with chronic lymphocytic leukemia. Both conserved end residues are part of each CDR3. The D gene is left open where the match is weak. The size field is filled for only some rows; it gives once, few, many or a size class.

D gene,clone size,J gene,V gene,CDR3 protein,CDR3 DNA
TRBD1,.,TRBJ1-4,TRBV7-2,CASSSDRGNEKLFF,TGTGCCAGCAGCTCGGACAGGGGTAATGAAAAACTGTTTTTT
.,.,TRBJ2-1,TRBV28,CASSPTGTLPAFF,TGTGCCAGCAGCCCAACCGGGACCCTTCCTGCGTTCTTC
.,.,TRBJ2-3,TRBV9,CASSVGELWGEDTQYF,TGTGCCAGCAGCGTAGGGGAGTTATGGGGAGAAGATACGCAGTATTTT
TRBD1,.,TRBJ1-3,TRBV27,CASRLQGGSGNTIYF,TGTGCCAGCAGACTTCAGGGGGGCTCTGGAAACACCATATATTTT
TRBD1,.,TRBJ2-3,TRBV6-5,CASTRQGLDTQYF,TGTGCCAGCACAAGACAGGGTCTAGATACGCAGTATTTT
.,few,TRBJ1-2,TRBV21-1,CASSKGPGGARSTYGYTF,TGTGCCAGCAGCAAAGGGCCAGGGGGCGCTCGGTCGACCTATGGCTACACCTTC
.,.,TRBJ1-5,TRBV6-1,CASSVTGNQPQHF,TGTGCCAGCAGTGTGACAGGAAATCAGCCCCAGCATTTT
.,.,TRBJ2-5,TRBV5-6,CASSLGGSGGPTETQYF,TGTGCCAGCAGCTTGGGAGGGTCCGGGGGGCCCACAGAGACCCAGTACTTC
TRBD1,.,TRBJ1-5,TRBV18,CASSPGTGRSNQPQHF,TGTGCCAGCTCACCAGGGACAGGGAGAAGCAATCAGCCCCAGCATTTT
TRBD2,.,TRBJ2-7,TRBV27,CASSLTGGPYEQYF,TGTGCCAGCAGTTTGACGGGGGGGCCCTACGAGCAGTACTTC
.,few,TRBJ2-5,TRBV7-8,CASSLGRAGRAQETQYF,TGTGCCAGCAGCTTAGGTCGAGCTGGCAGGGCTCAAGAGACCCAGTACTTC
.,few,TRBJ1-1,TRBV19,CASTSVSRTEAFF,TGTGCCAGTACATCGGTCAGTCGGACTGAAGCTTTCTTT
.,.,TRBJ1-2,TRBV11-2,CASSRPGPGGYTF,TGTGCCAGCAGCCGTCCGGGACCGGGGGGCTACACCTTC
.,.,TRBJ1-2,TRBV20-1,CSARVRRGYTF,TGCAGTGCTCGGGTCCGTCGGGGCTACACCTTC
.,.,TRBJ2-4,TRBV6-6,CASRARWGIQYF,TGTGCCAGCAGAGCCCGTTGGGGCATTCAGTACTTC
.,.,TRBJ2-5,TRBV5-1,CASSLPGAGETQYF,TGCGCCAGCAGCCTCCCGGGGGCTGGAGAGACCCAGTACTTC
TRBD1,.,TRBJ1-4,TRBV6-6,CASSTYRDRGEKLFF,TGTGCCAGCAGTACCTACCGTGACAGGGGCGAAAAACTGTTTTTT
.,.,TRBJ2-5,TRBV12-5,CASGLVLGAEGGETQYF,TGTGCTAGTGGTTTGGTACTAGGAGCGGAGGGAGGAGAGACCCAGTACTTC
.,few,TRBJ1-2,TRBV6-5,CASSASTGTVYGYTF,TGTGCCAGCAGTGCTTCTACCGGGACGGTCTATGGCTACACCTTC
.,.,TRBJ1-2,TRBV6-1,CASTFYPGVYGYTF,TGTGCCAGCACGTTCTACCCAGGGGTTTATGGCTACACCTTC